This TCR beta chain was identified in a study of T cell repertoires in cytomegalovirus infection. TCRdb reprocessed the reads with MiXCR, giving one entry per CDR3 protein. The repertoire holds around 530,000 distinct CDR3 sequences, approximately 15% seen once, with more than 20% in the top ten. The table lists this clonotype with many counts. Its antigen is currently unknown. The CDR3 has 16 residues. Per germline, CDR1 SGHTA and CDR2 FQGTGA. The trim removed 5 bases at V and 4 bases at J, leaving 6 bases unmatched. Points from the study as a whole: CMV carriers with the relevant HLA were identified by cumulative public TCR beta family frequency. HLA-C-restricted CMV clonotypes gave the most frequent clonotype in two of eight donors.

This TCR derives from a human donor in good health (CMV status not recorded). Some clones in this sample may be carry-over from other donors' samples. Input material: CD8+ T cells from PBMCs. The chain combines TRBV7-3 with TRBJ2-3, with 13 bases identical to TRBD2. This CDR3 is CASSPRLAGGPDTQYF. DNA for the CDR3: TGTGCCAGCAGCCCCCGACTAGCGGGGGGCCCAGATACGCAGTATTTT.